This is a list of T cell receptor beta chains from one sample in a study of shared clonotypes between healthy human individuals. Assay used: immunoSEQ multiplex PCR; TCRdb lists only in-frame clones, some missing. The table includes about 680,000 clones, 74% detected once. The sample consisted of memory CD4+ T cells sorted from blood. These receptors were taken from a woman aged 30 to 39 in good health. Both conserved end residues are part of each CDR3. The D gene is left open where the match is weak. Expanded clones are given a class, and other clones once, few, many or no size at all.

v_gene	d_gene	len	abundance	j_gene	CDR3nt	CDR3aa
TRBV4-1	-	14	-	TRBJ2-7	TGCGCCAGCAGCGGCCGGGACCGATCCTACGAGCAGTACTTC	CASSGRDRSYEQYF
TRBV27	-	18	-	TRBJ2-3	TGTGCCAGCAGTTTATCGACCCTCTTGGAGCCCCTCACAGATACGCAGTATTTT	CASSLSTLLEPLTDTQYF
TRBV30	-	12	-	TRBJ2-5	TGTGCCTGGAGTCCGACTGAAGAGACCCAGTACTTC	CAWSPTEETQYF
TRBV2	-	13	few	TRBJ1-2	TGTGCCAGCAGTCAAAATGAGGAGGGATCCTACACCTTC	CASSQNEEGSYTF
TRBV6-1	-	10	-	TRBJ2-1	TGTGCCAGTGAGTCCAATGAGCAGTTCTTC	CASESNEQFF
TRBV7-3	-	14	-	TRBJ2-1	TGTGCCAGCAGCTTAATCGGCAGGGGGGAGGAGCAGTTCTTC	CASSLIGRGEEQFF
TRBV28	-	17	few	TRBJ1-5	TGTGCCAGCCGACCGGGCCCCAGGAGTTTTAGCAATCAGCCCCAGCATTTT	CASRPGPRSFSNQPQHF
TRBV2	TRBD1	14	many	TRBJ1-1	TGTGCCAGCGGGGGGGCCAGGGGGCGAGGTGAAGCTTTCTTT	CASGGARGRGEAFF
TRBV28	-	16	-	TRBJ2-5	TGTGCCAGCAGTTTAGGTGGACACTATGAATTTAAGACCCAGTACTTC	CASSLGGHYEFKTQYF
TRBV7-8	TRBD2	17	-	TRBJ2-1	TGTGCCAGCAGCTTAGAGGGGAGGACTAGCGGGAGTGCTGAGCAGTTCTTC	CASSLEGRTSGSAEQFF
TRBV6-5	-	13	once	TRBJ1-2	TGTGCCAGCAGGATGTCGGGGCCGGATGGCTACACCTTC	CASRMSGPDGYTF
TRBV28	-	13	-	TRBJ2-5	TGTGCCAGCAGTTTAAGCCTCCAAGAGACCCAGTACTTC	CASSLSLQETQYF
TRBV19	TRBD2	13	-	TRBJ2-1	TGTGCCAGTAACCCAGCGGGGGGTTTAGAGCAGTTCTTC	CASNPAGGLEQFF
TRBV2	-	14	-	TRBJ1-5	TGTGCCAGCAGTGGAACAGACGGGGTCTTAACCCAGCATTTT	CASSGTDGVLTQHF
TRBV5-1	-	13	-	TRBJ2-3	TGCGCCAGCAGCGCGACTAGCACAGATACGCAGTATTTT	CASSATSTDTQYF
TRBV18	-	13	-	TRBJ2-3	TGTGCCAGCTCACCTTTAGCGACGCATACGCAGTATTTT	CASSPLATHTQYF
TRBV19	TRBD2	15	-	TRBJ2-7	TGTGCCAGTAGTAGGAGCCCGGGCGGGGGCTACGAGCAGTACTTC	CASSRSPGGGYEQYF
TRBV5-1	-	16	few	TRBJ1-3	TGCGCCAGCAGCTTGAACCCAGGGGAGTACGGAAACACCATATATTTT	CASSLNPGEYGNTIYF
TRBV29-1	TRBD1	12	few	TRBJ2-5	TGCAGCGCGGACAGGGGCGGGGAGACCCAGTACTTC	CSADRGGETQYF
TRBV6-5	-	14	-	TRBJ1-5	TGTGCCAGCAGTTACGACGGGACGTCTCAGCCCCAGCATTTT	CASSYDGTSQPQHF
TRBV25-1	TRBD2	18	-	TRBJ2-3	TGTGCCAGCAGTGATCCCCGAAGTCGGGGGGGGAGTCCAGATACGCAGTATTTT	CASSDPRSRGGSPDTQYF
TRBV7-2	-	13	-	TRBJ2-1	TGTGCCAGCAGCTTAGTAGGATACAATGAGCAGTTCTTC	CASSLVGYNEQFF
TRBV5-1	-	12	-	TRBJ2-2	TGCGCCAGCAGCCCGGACCTCGGGGAGCTGTTTTTT	CASSPDLGELFF
TRBV28	TRBD2	13	-	TRBJ2-5	TGTGCCAGCGGGGGACTAGCGGGGGAGACCCAGTACTTC	CASGGLAGETQYF
TRBV19	-	13	-	TRBJ1-6	TGTGCCAGTAGTACAGGGATAGATTCACCCCTCCACTTT	CASSTGIDSPLHF
TRBV27	-	16	-	TRBJ2-3	TGTGCCAGCAGGGGATCGACAGGACTCAGCACAGATACGCAGTATTTT	CASRGSTGLSTDTQYF
TRBV19	-	15	-	TRBJ2-7	TGTGCCAGTAGGTTTGGCAGCGCAGAGTTCTACGAGCAGTACTTC	CASRFGSAEFYEQYF
TRBV18	-	17	-	TRBJ2-7	TGTGCCAGCTCACCACTAATACTCCCCGGGACGGAGACAGAGCAGTACTTC	CASSPLILPGTETEQYF
TRBV2	TRBD1	13	-	TRBJ1-5	TGTGCCAGCAAGGGGACAGGTAATCAGCCCCAGCATTTT	CASKGTGNQPQHF
TRBV29-1	TRBD1	14	-	TRBJ1-4	TGCAGCGTACAACCGGGACAGAATAATGAAAAACTGTTTTTT	CSVQPGQNNEKLFF
TRBV11-2	-	14	-	TRBJ2-3	TGTGCCAGCAGCTTGGGGACCCAAAGAGATACGCAGTATTTT	CASSLGTQRDTQYF
TRBV6-1	TRBD1	14	-	TRBJ2-5	TGTGCCAGCAGGGACGCAGGGGGCATGAAGACCCAGTACTTC	CASRDAGGMKTQYF
TRBV6-6	-	15	-	TRBJ2-2	TGTGCCAGCAAGGACTCGCTAGCAGACGACGGGGAGCTGTTTTTT	CASKDSLADDGELFF
TRBV5-1	-	15	-	TRBJ2-3	TGCGCCAGCAGCGCAACCGGGACCCAGACAGATACGCAGTATTTT	CASSATGTQTDTQYF
TRBV6-1	TRBD2	14	few	TRBJ2-3	TGTGCCAGCAGCGTAGCGGGATCCACAGATACGCAGTATTTT	CASSVAGSTDTQYF
TRBV7-9	TRBD1	15	many	TRBJ1-2	TGTGCCAGCAGCCCTAAAGGGACAGATAACTATGGCTACACCTTC	CASSPKGTDNYGYTF
TRBV19	-	15	-	TRBJ2-7	TGTGCCAGTAGTATCGGTCCCGGGGGATTCTACGAGCAGTACTTC	CASSIGPGGFYEQYF
TRBV15	-	16	-	TRBJ2-5	TGTGCCACCAGCAGAACCCCCCTCCCAGAGCAAGAGACCCAGTACTTC	CATSRTPLPEQETQYF
TRBV27	-	13	-	TRBJ2-1	TGTGCCAGCAGATTAAGCTCCTACAATGAGCAGTTCTTC	CASRLSSYNEQFF
TRBV14	TRBD2	15	-	TRBJ2-1	TGTGCCAGCAGCCCGACTAGCGGGAGGGCCAATGAGCAGTTCTTC	CASSPTSGRANEQFF
TRBV9	-	15	-	TRBJ1-3	TGTGCCAGCAGCGTAGGGTCGCTATCTGGAAACACCATATATTTT	CASSVGSLSGNTIYF
TRBV28	-	11	few	TRBJ1-1	TGTGCCAGCAGTCGACTGGCTGAAGCTTTCTTT	CASSRLAEAFF
TRBV19	-	14	few	TRBJ1-5	TGTGCCAGTAGTAGAACAGGGTCCAATCAGCCCCAGCATTTT	CASSRTGSNQPQHF
TRBV4-1	-	15	-	TRBJ1-1	TGCGCCAGCAGCCAAGTCCTGTTGATGAACACTGAAGCTTTCTTT	CASSQVLLMNTEAFF
TRBV5-6	TRBD1	17	-	TRBJ1-3	TGTGCCAGCAGCTTGGAGGGCAGGGGGGCCTCTGGAAACACCATATATTTT	CASSLEGRGASGNTIYF
TRBV7-7	-	14	-	TRBJ1-1	TGTGCCAGCAGCCCTAACATCTTGAACACTGAAGCTTTCTTT	CASSPNILNTEAFF
TRBV25-1	TRBD2	17	-	TRBJ2-3	TGTGCCAGCAGTGACCGCCGTACTAGCGGGAGTAAAGATACGCAGTATTTT	CASSDRRTSGSKDTQYF
TRBV28	TRBD2	16	-	TRBJ2-7	TGTGCCAGCAGTTCTCCACCTAGCGGGAGCTCCTACGAGCAGTACTTC	CASSSPPSGSSYEQYF
TRBV30	TRBD2	14	-	TRBJ2-3	TGTGCCTGGAGATTTAGCGGGAGCACAGATACGCAGTATTTT	CAWRFSGSTDTQYF
TRBV6-6	-	14	-	TRBJ1-2	TGTGCCAGCAGTTATACCCCAGGGGATGTTGGCTACACCTTC	CASSYTPGDVGYTF
TRBV6-6	TRBD2	12	-	TRBJ2-7	TGTGCCAGCAGTCCGACTAGCGGGATGCAGTACTTC	CASSPTSGMQYF
TRBV11-2	-	15	-	TRBJ2-1	TGTGCCAGCAGCTTAGGCGGAAATTCCTACAATGAGCAGTTCTTC	CASSLGGNSYNEQFF
TRBV27	-	17	once	TRBJ2-3	TGTGCCAGCAGTCGAGCCCCCGGCACAGGGAGGACAGATACGCAGTATTTT	CASSRAPGTGRTDTQYF
TRBV19	-	15	-	TRBJ2-3	TGTGCCAGTAGTTTGCTACGGGCAAGCACAGATACGCAGTATTTT	CASSLLRASTDTQYF